The TCR beta chain described here comes from a study of blood T cell repertoires in COVID-19. Per the original data handling: Quantification of nucleated cells was approximated via reference gene primer amplification. Assay: immunoSEQ multiplex PCR; the TCRdb copy retains only in-frame clones and omits some. V and J calls and clone size are as listed in that table; D and trimming were resolved from the DNA. The sample lists about 82,000 clones, roughly 86% occurring once. Trimming shortened V by 4 bases and J by 5 bases, and 6 bases separated the two germline ends. The CDR3 runs to 12 residues. Germline CDR1 is KGHDR and CDR2 is SFDVKD.

The sample consisted of peripheral blood. This TCR derives from a middle-aged man with active or convalescent COVID-19. This sequence joins TRBV24-1 and TRBJ2-3; D is uncertain. The CDR3 spells CATSDPKDTQYF. The CDR3 DNA follows: TGTGCCACCAGTGACCCAAAAGATACGCAGTATTTT.